These T cell receptor beta chains were read from a single sample in a study of read filtering for tumor transcriptome and immune sequencing. TCRdb reprocessed the reads via MiXCR and lists one record per CDR3 protein. The sample has under 80,000 distinct CDR3 sequences, roughly a fifth seen once; the top ten hold over 11%. The sequenced material came from a population of CD138-negative cells sorted from bone marrow. Receptor source: a donor older than 35 with multiple myeloma. Both conserved end residues are part of each CDR3. A D gene is named only where the DNA matches it firmly. Rows give clone size only sometimes, using once, few, many, or a class for an expanded clone.

D gene	V gene	J gene	clone size	CDR3 DNA	CDR3 protein
TRBD2	TRBV20-1	TRBJ2-5	few	TGCAGTGCCCCCCTAGCGGGTCAAGAGACCCAGTACTTC	CSAPLAGQETQYF
TRBD1	TRBV6-2/TRBV6-3	TRBJ1-1	many	TGTGCCAGCAGTTACAAAGGGGGCCTTATATCAAACACTGAAGCTTTCTTT	CASSYKGGLISNTEAFF
.	TRBV7-2	TRBJ2-5	few	TGTGCCAGCAGCTACGTGAATATGGGGACAGCGGGGGAGACCCAGTACTTC	CASSYVNMGTAGETQYF
.	TRBV15	TRBJ1-1	many	TGTGCCACCAGCAGAGTCGTGGGGGCGAACACTGAAGCTTTCTTT	CATSRVVGANTEAFF
.	TRBV29-1	TRBJ1-4	many	TGCAGCGTTGAGTGGCCCAGTACTAATGAAAAACTGTTTTTT	CSVEWPSTNEKLFF
.	TRBV16	TRBJ1-1	medium-sized	TGTGCCAGCAGCCAATCGGGGGAGAACACTGAAGCTTTCTTT	CASSQSGENTEAFF
TRBD2	TRBV12-3/TRBV12-4	TRBJ2-1	many	TGTGCCAGCAGTTCGCGGGGGATCAATGAGCAGTTCTTC	CASSSRGINEQFF
TRBD1	TRBV10-3	TRBJ1-1	many	TGTGCCATCAGGGGCACAGGGGACACTGAAGCTTTCTTT	CAIRGTGDTEAFF
TRBD1	TRBV7-9	TRBJ1-1	many	TGTGCCAGCAGACCGGGACAGGGGGGCACTGAAGCTTTCTTT	CASRPGQGGTEAFF
.	TRBV5-1	TRBJ2-3	many	TGCGCCAGCAGCTTGGCCCTTCCAGATACGCAGTATTTT	CASSLALPDTQYF
.	TRBV23-1	TRBJ1-1	.	TGTGCCAGCAGTCAATCCCCAGGGAGCGCTGAAGCTTTCTTT	CASSQSPGSAEAFF
TRBD1	TRBV27	TRBJ1-6	.	TGTGCCAGCAGTTTATCGGACAGGGTCGGAAAATCACCCCTCCACTTT	CASSLSDRVGKSPLHF
TRBD2	TRBV20-1	TRBJ2-5	many	TGCAGTGCCCCGCTAGCGGGAGGGAAAGAGACCCAGTACTTC	CSAPLAGGKETQYF
.	TRBV20-1	TRBJ1-1	many	TGCAGTGCTAAGGGGGTTGCAGGGAACACTGAAGCTTTCTTT	CSAKGVAGNTEAFF
.	TRBV2	TRBJ1-5	.	TGTGCCAGCAGGTGGGGAAGGGGCACCAATCAGCCCCAGCATTTT	CASRWGRGTNQPQHF
.	TRBV6-1	TRBJ1-5	many	TGTGCCAGCAGTGAAATTACGGGCAACAGCAATCAGCCCCAGCATTTT	CASSEITGNSNQPQHF
.	TRBV20-1	TRBJ1-4	few	TGCAGTGCTACGGATCGGGGGGATGAAAAACTGTTTTTT	CSATDRGDEKLFF
.	TRBV7-9	TRBJ1-1	few	TGTGCCAGCAGCTTAGAGGGGGAGAACACTGAAGCTTTCTTT	CASSLEGENTEAFF
.	TRBV20-1	TRBJ1-5	few	TGCAGTGCTAGGGCTAGTAGCAATCAGCCCCAGCATTTT	CSARASSNQPQHF
.	TRBV9	TRBJ2-3	few	TGTGCCAGCAGCGCTCAGGGGCGAGGAGATACGCAGTATTTT	CASSAQGRGDTQYF
.	TRBV28	TRBJ2-5	many	TGTGCCAGCAAAACTAGCCGACAAGAGACCCAGTACTTC	CASKTSRQETQYF
TRBD1	TRBV4-1	TRBJ2-1	.	TGCGCCAGCAGCCGAAACCGGGACAGGGAGGACAATGAGCAGTTCTTC	CASSRNRDREDNEQFF
.	TRBV20-1	TRBJ1-6	many	TGCAGTGCTAGACTGAGCTCCTATAATTCACCCCTCCACTTT	CSARLSSYNSPLHF
TRBD1	TRBV7-9	TRBJ2-7	many	TGTGCCAGCAGCGGCCGGCAGGGGGCTTACGAGCAGTACTTC	CASSGRQGAYEQYF
TRBD2	TRBV28	TRBJ2-7	.	TGTGCCAGCAGTCTAGCGGGAGCCGAGCAGTACTTC	CASSLAGAEQYF